This passage covers 5 T cell receptor beta chains from one sample sequenced in a study of post-analysis software for immune sequencing data. General study results and limits: Included in a set of about five TRBV segments more frequent in patients than controls were TRBV5-6, TRBV5-1 and TRBV20-1.

The authors incorporated unique molecular identifiers into the TCR beta cDNA libraries. TCRdb called the PCR reads again in MiXCR, with one record for every CDR3 protein. The data hold some 690,000 distinct CDR3 sequences, with 30% observed a single time. These receptors lack a known antigen. Sequencing was performed on blood. The receptor set was obtained from a girl aged 5-17 years with multiple sclerosis.

This clonotype was observed many times. The rearrangement uses TRBV20-1 and TRBJ2-4, with a weak D call TRBD1 (6 bases). V shed 5 bases and J shed 0 bases, with 14 bases lying between them. Germline assignment: CDR1 DFQATT and CDR2 SNEGSKA (reference sequence). The CDR3 is 15 amino acids. CDR3 nucleotide sequence: TGCAGTGCTTCCCCGACGACAGGAGCCAAAAACATTCAGTACTTC. The encoded protein is CSASPTTGAKNIQYF.

The sample holds a few counts of this clonotype. This chain connects TRBV18 to TRBJ2-1; the match to TRBD2 covers 9 bases. V was clipped by 3 bases and J by 10 bases; unmatched bases: 13. CDR1 is KGHSH and CDR2 is LQKENI in the germline V gene. The CDR3 extends over 16 amino acids. The CDR3 here is CASSPRSSGIIGEQFF. In nucleotides, the CDR3 is TGTGCCAGCTCACCTCGCTCTAGCGGGATAATTGGCGAGCAGTTCTTC.

The chain has TRBV7-2 and TRBJ1-6, with unresolved D. The germline CDR1 and CDR2 sequences are SGHTA and FQGNSA. The CDR3 consists of 13 residues. V was shortened by 5 bases and J by 14 bases, with 16 bases between the two germline ends. CDR3 sequence (DNA): TGTGCCAGCAGCGTTCCGCCGGACCGGACCCTCCACTTT. Protein sequence: CASSVPPDRTLHF.

This clonotype was counted only a few times. The chain recombines TRBV20-1 with TRBJ1-5; D unclear. Trimming took off 1 base at V and 5 bases at J, with 6 bases between the two ends. CDR1 and CDR2 (germline): DFQATT, SNEGSKA (reference sequence). This CDR3 contains 12 residues. DNA for the CDR3: TGCAGTGCTAGAGGTTTCGATCAGCCCCAGCATTTT. Its translation: CSARGFDQPQHF.

The chain has TRBV6-5 and TRBJ2-7, with D unclear. Germline assignment: CDR1 MNHEY and CDR2 SVGAGI. The CDR3 length is 14 residues. Trimming took off 4 bases at V and 2 bases at J, with 12 bases between the two ends. Written as DNA, the CDR3 is TGTGCCAGCAGTTCCGGGCGGTCGGCCTACGAGCAGTACTTC. Its translation: CASSSGRSAYEQYF.